These 5 T cell receptor beta chains came from one sample sequenced in a study of blood T cells in healthy people across ages. Alongside a J-beta primer mix, a sample-barcoded 5' primer served in a second PCR lasting about 6 to 12 cycles. MiXCR was run by TCRdb on the 5' RACE reads, yielding one entry per CDR3 protein. Of about 2 million distinct CDR3 sequences listed, 49% are singletons. The source material was blood. These receptors originate from a woman aged 40 to 55 in good health.

This clonotype was counted between two and nine times. The V and J genes are TRBV3-1 and TRBJ2-1; no reliable D call. The germline CDR1 and CDR2 sequences are LGHDT and YNNKEL (reference sequence). The V end lost 4 bases, the J end lost 8 bases, and 18 bases lay between the germline ends. CDR3 length equals 15 residues. In DNA form, the CDR3 reads TGTGCCAGCAGCCGTCCAAGGGTAACGGTGGATGAGCAGTTCTTC. This codes for CASSRPRVTVDEQFF.

In nucleotides, the CDR3 is TGCAGTGCTGCAGGGGTCGAGCAGTACTTC. Amino acid sequence: CSAAGVEQYF. J is TRBJ2-7 and V is TRBV20-1; D possibly corresponds to TRBD1 (6 bases). V was clipped by 5 bases and J by 6 bases, with 8 bases between them. CDR3 size: 10 residues. Germline V gene data show CDR1 as DFQATT and CDR2 as SNEGSKA (reference sequence).

This rearrangement joins TRBV2 to TRBJ2-1; tentative D call: TRBD2 (6 bases). Trimming cost V 5 bases and J 4 bases, with 15 bases left between them. CDR3 length: 15 amino acids. Germline V gives CDR1 SNHLY, CDR2 FYNNEI. The CDR3 DNA sequence: TGTGCCAGCAGTCCGACTAGGGGAGCGTACAATGAGCAGTTCTTC. This codes for CASSPTRGAYNEQFF.

This clonotype has only one observation. The chain couples TRBV20-1 to TRBJ2-1, with D unresolved. CDR1 and CDR2 from the germline V gene are DFQATT and SNEGSKA (reference sequence). Trimming pared 6 bases from V and 9 bases from J, leaving 12 bases between. The CDR3 length is 11 residues. CDR3 nucleotide sequence: TGCAGTGCAGCAAGCCCGGGTGAGCAGTTCTTC. Translation gives CSAASPGEQFF.

As concerns this clonotype: One junction end disagrees with the germline gene, perhaps due to a read error. The chain combines TRBV7-9 with TRBJ1-6, with D perhaps TRBD1 (5 bases). Germline-derived CDR1 and CDR2 are SEHNR and FQNEAQ (reference sequence). The CDR3 consists of 12 residues. The CDR3 DNA reads TGTGCCGGCAGCATGGGACTTGGGCCCCTCCACTTT. Encoded protein: CAGSMGLGPLHF.